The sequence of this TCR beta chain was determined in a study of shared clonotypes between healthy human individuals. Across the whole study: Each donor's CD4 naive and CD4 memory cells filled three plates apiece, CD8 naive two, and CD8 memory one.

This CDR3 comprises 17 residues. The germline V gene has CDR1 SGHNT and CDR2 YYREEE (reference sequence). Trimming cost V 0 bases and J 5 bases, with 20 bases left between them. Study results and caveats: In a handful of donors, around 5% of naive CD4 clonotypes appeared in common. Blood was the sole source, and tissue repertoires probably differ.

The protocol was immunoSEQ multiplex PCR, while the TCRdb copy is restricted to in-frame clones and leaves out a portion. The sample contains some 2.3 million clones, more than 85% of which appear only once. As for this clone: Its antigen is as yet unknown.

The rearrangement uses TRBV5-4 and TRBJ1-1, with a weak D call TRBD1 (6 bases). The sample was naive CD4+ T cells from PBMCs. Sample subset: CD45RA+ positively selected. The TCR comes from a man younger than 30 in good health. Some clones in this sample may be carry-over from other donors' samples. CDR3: CASSLAPLSGGRTEAFF. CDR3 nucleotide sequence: TGTGCCAGCAGCTTGGCACCACTTTCCGGGGGCCGGACTGAAGCTTTCTTT.